Listed below are T cell receptor beta chains from one sample, sequenced in a study of blood T cell repertoires in COVID-19. The method was immunoSEQ multiplex PCR; TCRdb's version includes in-frame clones alone and lacks a portion of them. The repertoire has over 200,000 clones, over 75% of them found once; the top ten carry about 4%. Sequenced sample: PBMCs or T cells enriched from blood (not recorded which). The receptors come from a woman under 40 who had been exposed to COVID-19. CDR3s include the opening cysteine and the closing phenylalanine or tryptophan. A D gene is named only where the DNA matches it firmly. Clone size is shown for a subset of rows, as once, few, many or a class of expanded clone.

j_call: TRBJ1-3; d_call: NA; v_call: TRBV2; clone_size: NA; cdr3_aa: CASSGTVDGNTIYF; cdr3_nt: TGTGCCAGCAGTGGGACTGTTGATGGAAACACCATATATTTT
j_call: TRBJ1-6; d_call: TRBD1; v_call: TRBV6-5; clone_size: once; cdr3_aa: CASSYSRDSNSPLHF; cdr3_nt: TGTGCCAGCAGTTACTCCCGGGACAGCAATTCACCCCTCCACTTT
j_call: TRBJ2-1; d_call: TRBD2; v_call: TRBV5-1; clone_size: NA; cdr3_aa: CASSSRGRNNEQFF; cdr3_nt: TGCGCCAGCAGCTCTCGCGGGAGAAATAATGAGCAGTTCTTC
j_call: TRBJ1-6; d_call: NA; v_call: TRBV6-2/TRBV6-3; clone_size: few; cdr3_aa: CASSRRRGQETYNSPLHF; cdr3_nt: TGTGCCAGCAGCCGACGGAGAGGGCAAGAGACCTATAATTCACCCCTCCACTTT
j_call: TRBJ2-6; d_call: TRBD2; v_call: TRBV11-2; clone_size: NA; cdr3_aa: CASSLAAGRAGSGANVLTF; cdr3_nt: TGTGCCAGCAGCTTAGCGGCGGGGAGGGCCGGCTCTGGGGCCAACGTCCTGACTTTC
j_call: TRBJ2-3; d_call: TRBD2; v_call: TRBV5-3; clone_size: NA; cdr3_aa: CARSPLLAGAGDTQYF; cdr3_nt: TGTGCCAGAAGCCCCCTTCTAGCGGGAGCGGGAGATACGCAGTATTTT
j_call: TRBJ2-2; d_call: TRBD2; v_call: TRBV4-2; clone_size: NA; cdr3_aa: CASSHARGTSGKNTGELFF; cdr3_nt: TGTGCCAGCAGCCACGCAAGGGGTACTAGCGGGAAAAACACCGGGGAGCTGTTTTTT
j_call: TRBJ2-7; d_call: TRBD1; v_call: TRBV6-5; clone_size: once; cdr3_aa: CASSIPGQPRWEQYF; cdr3_nt: TGTGCCAGCAGTATACCGGGACAGCCGAGGTGGGAGCAGTACTTC
j_call: TRBJ2-1; d_call: TRBD1; v_call: TRBV5-1; clone_size: NA; cdr3_aa: CASSFDRERLRFF; cdr3_nt: TGCGCCAGCAGCTTTGACAGGGAAAGGCTCCGGTTCTTC
j_call: TRBJ1-2; d_call: TRBD1; v_call: TRBV11-1; clone_size: NA; cdr3_aa: CASSLADRASYTF; cdr3_nt: TGTGCCAGCAGCTTAGCCGACAGGGCTAGCTACACCTTC
j_call: TRBJ1-6; d_call: TRBD1; v_call: TRBV5-5; clone_size: few; cdr3_aa: CASSPGQGSSYNSPLHF; cdr3_nt: TGTGCCAGCAGCCCGGGACAGGGGAGCTCCTATAATTCACCCCTCCACTTT
j_call: TRBJ1-6; d_call: NA; v_call: TRBV30; clone_size: NA; cdr3_aa: CAWIGSGEYNSPLHF; cdr3_nt: TGTGCCTGGATCGGGTCAGGGGAATATAATTCACCCCTCCACTTT
j_call: TRBJ2-1; d_call: NA; v_call: TRBV13; clone_size: NA; cdr3_aa: CASRLNDRRDEQFF; cdr3_nt: TGTGCCAGCCGACTGAATGACCGGAGGGATGAGCAGTTCTTC
j_call: TRBJ2-3; d_call: TRBD2; v_call: TRBV30; clone_size: NA; cdr3_aa: CAWKWREPNTDTQYF; cdr3_nt: TGTGCCTGGAAATGGCGGGAGCCGAACACAGATACGCAGTATTTT
j_call: TRBJ1-2; d_call: NA; v_call: TRBV30; clone_size: NA; cdr3_aa: CAWSVKAGPGYGYTF; cdr3_nt: TGTGCCTGGAGTGTGAAGGCAGGGCCCGGCTATGGCTACACCTTC
j_call: TRBJ2-7; d_call: NA; v_call: TRBV11-2; clone_size: NA; cdr3_aa: CASTPGWGVTVEQYF; cdr3_nt: TGTGCCAGCACCCCAGGGTGGGGGGTTACGGTCGAGCAGTACTTC
j_call: TRBJ1-2; d_call: TRBD1; v_call: TRBV18; clone_size: NA; cdr3_aa: CASSLTRRGLGYTF; cdr3_nt: TGTGCCAGCTCCTTAACGCGGAGGGGGCTAGGCTACACCTTC
j_call: TRBJ2-3; d_call: NA; v_call: TRBV4-1; clone_size: NA; cdr3_aa: CASSQYGSDTQYF; cdr3_nt: TGCGCCAGCAGCCAGTACGGGAGTGATACGCAGTATTTT
j_call: TRBJ1-6; d_call: NA; v_call: TRBV12-3/TRBV12-4; clone_size: NA; cdr3_aa: CASSRRDSPLHF; cdr3_nt: TGTGCCAGCAGTAGACGGGATTCACCCCTCCACTTT
j_call: TRBJ2-4; d_call: NA; v_call: TRBV5-6; clone_size: NA; cdr3_aa: CASSRTGRENIQYF; cdr3_nt: TGTGCCAGCAGCCGGACAGGGAGGGAAAACATTCAGTACTTC
j_call: TRBJ2-5; d_call: TRBD2; v_call: TRBV28; clone_size: NA; cdr3_aa: CASSLLAGAQETQYF; cdr3_nt: TGTGCCAGCAGTCTACTAGCGGGAGCGCAAGAGACCCAGTACTTC
j_call: TRBJ1-2; d_call: NA; v_call: TRBV5-6; clone_size: NA; cdr3_aa: CASSLVKGTQIMDGYTF; cdr3_nt: TGTGCCAGCAGCTTGGTGAAGGGGACACAGATAATGGATGGCTACACCTTC
j_call: TRBJ2-7; d_call: TRBD2; v_call: TRBV4-1; clone_size: NA; cdr3_aa: CASSQDWGGTSYEQYF; cdr3_nt: TGCGCCAGCAGCCAAGACTGGGGGGGTACCTCCTACGAGCAGTACTTC
j_call: TRBJ1-2; d_call: TRBD1; v_call: TRBV29-1; clone_size: NA; cdr3_aa: CSVVFPGGAPYGYTF; cdr3_nt: TGCAGCGTAGTGTTCCCAGGGGGCGCCCCGTATGGCTACACCTTC
j_call: TRBJ1-1; d_call: NA; v_call: TRBV27; clone_size: NA; cdr3_aa: CASLWEEAFF; cdr3_nt: TGTGCCAGCCTCTGGGAGGAAGCTTTCTTT
j_call: TRBJ1-2; d_call: NA; v_call: TRBV2; clone_size: NA; cdr3_aa: CASSELGRRGYGYTF; cdr3_nt: TGTGCCAGCAGTGAATTGGGGCGGCGGGGCTATGGCTACACCTTC
j_call: TRBJ2-2; d_call: TRBD2; v_call: TRBV9; clone_size: few; cdr3_aa: CASSVAPGLATLTGELFF; cdr3_nt: TGTGCCAGCAGCGTAGCTCCGGGACTAGCGACACTCACCGGGGAGCTGTTTTTT
j_call: TRBJ2-4; d_call: TRBD2; v_call: TRBV27; clone_size: once; cdr3_aa: CASSRTSGVLGRENIQYF; cdr3_nt: TGTGCCAGCAGTCGGACTAGCGGGGTCCTCGGGAGGGAAAACATTCAGTACTTC
j_call: TRBJ2-7; d_call: NA; v_call: TRBV5-1; clone_size: few; cdr3_aa: CASSSSNPGIYEQYF; cdr3_nt: TGCGCCAGCAGCTCTTCCAATCCGGGGATCTACGAGCAGTACTTC
j_call: TRBJ2-7; d_call: NA; v_call: TRBV29-1; clone_size: NA; cdr3_aa: CSFALGHSTEQYF; cdr3_nt: TGCAGTTTCGCGCTGGGACACTCGACCGAGCAGTACTTC
j_call: TRBJ2-7; d_call: NA; v_call: TRBV21-1; clone_size: NA; cdr3_aa: CASSKVSGKITYEQYF; cdr3_nt: TGTGCCAGCAGCAAAGTAAGCGGGAAAATTACCTACGAGCAGTACTTC
j_call: TRBJ2-7; d_call: NA; v_call: TRBV6-6; clone_size: NA; cdr3_aa: CASGRRTAYEQYF; cdr3_nt: TGTGCCAGCGGGCGTAGGACAGCCTACGAGCAGTACTTC
j_call: TRBJ1-4; d_call: TRBD1; v_call: TRBV11-2; clone_size: NA; cdr3_aa: CASSSDRDEKLFF; cdr3_nt: TGTGCCAGCAGCTCGGACAGGGATGAAAAACTGTTTTTT
j_call: TRBJ1-1; d_call: NA; v_call: TRBV19; clone_size: NA; cdr3_aa: CASTHLQGNTEAFF; cdr3_nt: TGTGCCAGTACGCACCTACAGGGGAACACTGAAGCTTTCTTT
j_call: TRBJ1-5; d_call: NA; v_call: TRBV28; clone_size: NA; cdr3_aa: CASSQYSNQPQHF; cdr3_nt: TGTGCCAGCAGCCAGTATAGCAATCAGCCCCAGCATTTT
j_call: TRBJ2-7; d_call: TRBD1; v_call: TRBV6-2/TRBV6-3; clone_size: NA; cdr3_aa: CASSRGSGQAAQYF; cdr3_nt: TGTGCCAGCAGTAGGGGCTCGGGACAGGCGGCGCAGTACTTC
j_call: TRBJ1-6; d_call: TRBD1; v_call: TRBV28; clone_size: NA; cdr3_aa: CASSSPTGGNSPLHF; cdr3_nt: TGTGCCAGCAGTTCCCCGACAGGGGGAAATTCACCCCTCCACTTT
j_call: TRBJ2-2; d_call: TRBD2; v_call: TRBV19; clone_size: NA; cdr3_aa: CASTTGGTNTGELFF; cdr3_nt: TGTGCCAGTACCACGGGGGGAACGAACACCGGGGAGCTGTTTTTT
j_call: TRBJ2-7; d_call: TRBD2; v_call: TRBV5-1; clone_size: NA; cdr3_aa: CASSSPGLALNEQYF; cdr3_nt: TGCGCCAGCAGCTCCCCGGGACTAGCCCTCAACGAGCAGTACTTC
j_call: TRBJ2-6; d_call: TRBD1; v_call: TRBV28; clone_size: NA; cdr3_aa: CASSGQDPISGANVLTF; cdr3_nt: TGTGCCAGCAGTGGACAGGACCCCATCTCTGGGGCCAACGTCCTGACTTTC
j_call: TRBJ2-7; d_call: TRBD1; v_call: TRBV6-5; clone_size: NA; cdr3_aa: CASRQGRTYF; cdr3_nt: TGTGCCAGCAGACAGGGGCGGACGTACTTC
j_call: TRBJ2-7; d_call: NA; v_call: TRBV6-5; clone_size: few; cdr3_aa: CASRTAYEQYF; cdr3_nt: TGTGCCAGCAGGACAGCCTACGAGCAGTACTTC
j_call: TRBJ1-5; d_call: NA; v_call: TRBV2; clone_size: NA; cdr3_aa: CASNPGYNQPQHF; cdr3_nt: TGTGCCAGCAACCCGGGTTACAATCAGCCCCAGCATTTT
j_call: TRBJ2-1; d_call: TRBD2; v_call: TRBV7-9; clone_size: NA; cdr3_aa: CASSLGLASYNEQFF; cdr3_nt: TGTGCCAGCAGCTTAGGACTAGCGAGCTACAATGAGCAGTTCTTC
j_call: TRBJ2-1; d_call: NA; v_call: TRBV4-2; clone_size: NA; cdr3_aa: CASSQDLVHSEQFF; cdr3_nt: TGTGCCAGCAGCCAAGATTTGGTCCATAGTGAGCAGTTCTTC
j_call: TRBJ2-7; d_call: TRBD2; v_call: TRBV7-9; clone_size: NA; cdr3_aa: CASSLPAGTSGSYEQYF; cdr3_nt: TGTGCCAGCAGCTTACCGGCGGGGACTAGCGGGAGCTACGAGCAGTACTTC
j_call: TRBJ2-2; d_call: TRBD2; v_call: TRBV5-1; clone_size: NA; cdr3_aa: CASGLASNTGELFF; cdr3_nt: TGCGCCAGCGGACTAGCGAGTAACACCGGGGAGCTGTTTTTT
j_call: TRBJ2-3; d_call: TRBD2; v_call: TRBV30; clone_size: few; cdr3_aa: CAWSGLAGADTQYF; cdr3_nt: TGTGCCTGGAGTGGACTAGCGGGAGCAGATACGCAGTATTTT
j_call: TRBJ1-2; d_call: TRBD1; v_call: TRBV24-1; clone_size: NA; cdr3_aa: CATSDLHYLQGDYGYTF; cdr3_nt: TGTGCCACCAGTGATTTGCACTATCTACAGGGGGACTATGGCTACACCTTC
j_call: TRBJ2-3; d_call: NA; v_call: TRBV5-1; clone_size: NA; cdr3_aa: CASSLLGTDTQYF; cdr3_nt: TGCGCCAGCAGCTTGCTAGGCACAGATACGCAGTATTTT
j_call: TRBJ2-5; d_call: TRBD1; v_call: TRBV7-3; clone_size: once; cdr3_aa: CASSPSTGPETQYF; cdr3_nt: TGTGCCAGCAGCCCGTCGACAGGGCCTGAGACCCAGTACTTC
j_call: TRBJ1-2; d_call: NA; v_call: TRBV28; clone_size: NA; cdr3_aa: CASSLQGTGYTF; cdr3_nt: TGTGCCAGCAGTTTACAGGGGACTGGCTACACCTTC
j_call: TRBJ1-6; d_call: TRBD1; v_call: TRBV7-2; clone_size: NA; cdr3_aa: CASRLQGEVGSPLHF; cdr3_nt: TGTGCCAGCAGACTACAGGGGGAAGTTGGATCACCCCTCCACTTT
j_call: TRBJ1-6; d_call: NA; v_call: TRBV6-1; clone_size: NA; cdr3_aa: CASSEAYSYNSPLHF; cdr3_nt: TGTGCCAGCAGTGAAGCTTACAGTTATAATTCACCCCTCCACTTT
j_call: TRBJ2-1; d_call: TRBD2; v_call: TRBV20-1; clone_size: NA; cdr3_aa: CSASLLAGGGEQFF; cdr3_nt: TGCAGTGCTAGTCTCCTAGCGGGAGGTGGTGAGCAGTTCTTC
j_call: TRBJ2-3; d_call: TRBD2; v_call: TRBV12-5; clone_size: NA; cdr3_aa: CASGLVLGQAGTSTDTQYF; cdr3_nt: TGTGCTAGTGGTTTGGTTCTTGGTCAAGCGGGAACTAGCACAGATACGCAGTATTTT
j_call: TRBJ1-2; d_call: TRBD1; v_call: TRBV6-6; clone_size: NA; cdr3_aa: CASSHPGQGNYGYTF; cdr3_nt: TGTGCCAGCAGTCACCCGGGACAGGGGAACTATGGCTACACCTTC